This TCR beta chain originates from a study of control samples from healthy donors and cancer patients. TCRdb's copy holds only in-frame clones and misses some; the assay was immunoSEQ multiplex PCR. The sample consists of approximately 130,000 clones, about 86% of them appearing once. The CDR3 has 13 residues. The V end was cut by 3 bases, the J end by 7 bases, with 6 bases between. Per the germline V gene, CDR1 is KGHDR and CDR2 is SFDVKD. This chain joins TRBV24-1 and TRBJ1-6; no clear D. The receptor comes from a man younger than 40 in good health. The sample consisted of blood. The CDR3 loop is CATSDVGNSPLHF. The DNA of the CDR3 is TGTGCCACCAGTGATGTCGGGAATTCACCCCTCCACTTT.